The 24 T cell receptor beta chains given below trace back to one sample, sequenced in a study of T cells in Graves' hyperthyroidism and ophthalmopathy. The investigators amplified TCR beta CDR3 regions from RNA transcripts. Researchers ran a first-round RT-PCR on the TCR CDR3 using the HTBI primer set. TCRdb reanalysed the multiplex PCR reads using MiXCR and keeps one entry per CDR3 protein. The sample carries hundreds of thousands of distinct CDR3 sequences, approximately 20% recorded once. The specimen sequenced was blood. Source of these receptors: a man aged 40-49 years with Graves' ophthalmopathy.

The chain recombines TRBV20-1 with TRBJ1-2; 9 bases are shared with TRBD1. This CDR3 has 14 amino acids. V dropped 4 bases and J dropped 2; count of bases not matched to a gene: 5. CDR1 is DFQATT, CDR2 SNEGSKA, per germline (reference sequence). CDR3 sequence reads: CSAILTGGNYGYTF. The CDR3, as DNA: TGCAGTGCTATTCTGACAGGGGGGAACTATGGCTACACCTTC.

This clonotype occurred many times. The chain joins TRBV28 to TRBJ2-4; D remains unclear. V lost 3 bases, J lost 3 bases, and 6 bases lay in between. CDR1 is MDHEN and CDR2 is SYDVKM in the germline V gene. The CDR3 has 13 amino acids. The CDR3 sequence: CASSLSGKNIQYF. CDR3 bases: TGTGCCAGCAGTTTGTCCGGCAAAAACATTCAGTACTTC.

This clonotype has ten or more counts. The chain couples TRBV12-3 or TRBV12-4 to TRBJ2-1; a possible D gene is TRBD1 (6 bases). The V gene lost 4 bases and the J gene lost 6 bases, with 16 bases spanning the gap. The CDR3 is made up of 15 amino acids. The CDR3 nucleotides are TGTGCCAGCAGTTCACAGGGCTTTAATTCCAATGAGCAGTTCTTC. This sequence encodes CASSSQGFNSNEQFF.

V gene TRBV27 combines with J gene TRBJ2-5; tentative D call: TRBD1 (6 bases). The germline V gene has CDR1 MNHEY and CDR2 SMNVEV (reference sequence). Trimming cost V 5 bases and J 5 bases, with 18 bases left between them. The CDR3 sequence is 15 residues long. CDR3 DNA: TGTGCCAGCAGTCCTACGGGACATCCTCATGAGACCCAGTACTTC. Its protein product is CASSPTGHPHETQYF.

This clonotype was picked up a small number of times. The chain has TRBV2 and TRBJ1-2; 8 bases are a match to TRBD1. Germline CDR1 SNHLY, CDR2 FYNNEI. The CDR3 spans 14 residues. After removal of 7 bases from V and 5 bases from J, the junction contained 9 bases not matched to a gene. This CDR3 is CASISTGAGYGYTF. The CDR3 DNA reads TGTGCCAGCATTTCGACAGGGGCGGGGTATGGCTACACCTTC.

The chain recombines TRBV20-1 with TRBJ2-5; D not certain. Germline CDR1 is DFQATT and CDR2 is SNEGSKA (reference sequence). Trimming stripped 3 bases from V and 0 bases from J, with 8 bases between. The CDR3 spans 13 residues. The CDR3 is CSASVEYQETQYF. The CDR3, as DNA: TGCAGTGCTAGTGTCGAGTACCAAGAGACCCAGTACTTC.

Ten or more counts support this clonotype. The CDR3 spells CSALTTTRTNTGELFF. CDR3 sequence (DNA): TGCAGTGCCCTAACGACTACTCGAACGAACACCGGGGAGCTGTTTTTT. V and J are TRBV20-1 and TRBJ2-2; D might be TRBD2 (5 bases). The germline V gene encodes CDR1 DFQATT and CDR2 SNEGSKA (reference sequence). CDR3 length: 16 amino acids. V gave up 6 bases and J gave up 0 bases, with 17 bases separating them.

The chain combines TRBV20-1 with TRBJ2-3, with D possibly TRBD2 on 6 matching bases. This CDR3 has 14 amino acids. The V and J ends lost 4 bases and 6 bases respectively, with 17 bases between them. Germline loops: CDR1 DFQATT, CDR2 SNEGSKA (reference sequence). For the CDR3, the DNA is TGCAGTGCTATCGGAACTAGCCGGGGGGATACGCAGTATTTT. As protein: CSAIGTSRGDTQYF.

This clonotype was detected many times. This rearrangement joins TRBV27 to TRBJ2-1; the D gene could be TRBD1 or TRBD2 (6 bases each). Germline V CDR1 and CDR2: MNHEY, SMNVEV (reference sequence). CDR3 length: 14 amino acids. With 5 bases removed from V and 7 bases from J, the gap between germline ends came to 15 bases. CDR3 sequence (DNA): TGTGCCAGCAGTCTAGGGGGAGGCTCGAATGAGCAGTTCTTC. Its translation: CASSLGGGSNEQFF.

In this sample, this clonotype turned up many times. This chain links TRBV15 with TRBJ2-7, with 9 positions matching TRBD2. CDR1 is LNHNV, CDR2 YYDKDF, per germline (reference sequence). The CDR3 covers 17 residues. V lost 0 bases and J lost 1; bases outside the gene matches: 7. The CDR3, as DNA: TGTGCCACCAGCAGAGACACTGTAGCGGGAGCGTCCTACGAGCAGTACTTC. As protein: CATSRDTVAGASYEQYF.

J is TRBJ1-6 and V is TRBV9, with D unclear. CDR1 and CDR2 from the germline V gene are SGDLS and YYNGEE. The length of the CDR3 is 13 residues. Trimming stripped 2 bases from V and 7 bases from J, with 7 bases between. The CDR3 DNA is TGTGCCAGCAGCGTTGACGGGAATTCACCCCTCCACTTT. Translating gives CASSVDGNSPLHF.

This clonotype was seen a few times. This rearrangement joins TRBV18 to TRBJ1-4; unclear D gene. Trimming cost V 4 bases and J 8 bases, with 20 bases left between them. CDR1 is KGHSH and CDR2 is LQKENI in the germline V gene. The CDR3 is made up of 16 amino acids. As DNA, the CDR3 is TGTGCCAGCTCACTGGCGACGGGCACCCAGTGGGAAAAACTGTTTTTT. This codes for CASSLATGTQWEKLFF.

To note about this clonotype: A much larger clone lies one base from this, so it may be a read error. The genes are TRBV20-1 and TRBJ2-3, with a weak D call TRBD2 (5 bases). This CDR3 is 13 amino acids long. Germline V lookup: CDR1 DFQATT, CDR2 SNEGSKA (reference sequence). As DNA, the CDR3 is TGCGGTGCGGAGGTGGGAAGCACAGATACGCAGTATTTT. This encodes CGAEVGSTDTQYF.

The chain employs TRBV10-3 and TRBJ1-3; D is perhaps TRBD1 (6 bases). The CDR3 extends over 14 amino acids. Trimming took off 6 bases at V and 4 bases at J, with 13 bases between the two ends. Germline V lookup: CDR1 ENHRY, CDR2 SYGVKD. The chain's CDR3 is CAISLNRAGNTIYF. In DNA, the CDR3 is TGTGCCATCAGCCTGAACAGGGCGGGAAACACCATATATTTT.

This clonotype was picked up a small number of times. This chain links TRBV20-1 with TRBJ2-1; 7 nucleotides line up with TRBD1. CDR3 length: 13 amino acids. Germline assignment: CDR1 DFQATT and CDR2 SNEGSKA (reference sequence). Germline trimming cut 2 bases from V and 12 bases from J; bases unmatched to any gene: 10. The CDR3 here is CSARLDRVRGQFF. CDR3 sequence (DNA): TGCAGTGCTAGACTCGACAGGGTCAGGGGGCAGTTCTTC.

This clonotype has at least ten counts. J is TRBJ2-3 and V is TRBV28; D perhaps matches TRBD1 (6 bases). The CDR3 has 13 residues. V lost 3 bases and J lost 5, with 9 bases in between. Germline values: CDR1 MDHEN, CDR2 SYDVKM. The CDR3 nucleotides are TGTGCCAGCAGTTTGGACAGTTTAGATACGCAGTATTTT. Encoded protein: CASSLDSLDTQYF. Complete variable domain (other parts from reference TRBV28 and TRBJ2-3): DVKVTQSSRYLVKRTGEKVFLECVQDMDHENMFWYRQDPGLGLRLIYFSYDVKMKEKGDIPEGYSVSREKKERFSLILESASTNQTSMYLCASSLDSLDTQYFGPGTRLTVL.

This chain uses TRBV7-9 with TRBJ2-6; a weak D match, TRBD1 (6 bases). This CDR3 has 16 amino acids. Looked up from germline, CDR1 is SEHNR and CDR2 is FQNEAQ (reference sequence). V gave up 5 bases and J gave up 0 bases, with 11 bases separating them. CDR3 coding DNA: TGTGCCAGCAGCCTCACAGGGCTCTCTGGGGCCAACGTCCTGACTTTC. Protein sequence: CASSLTGLSGANVLTF.

The chain links TRBV7-9 to TRBJ2-3; D remains unclear. Looked up from germline, CDR1 is SEHNR and CDR2 is FQNEAQ (reference sequence). Trimming removed 7 bases from V and 2 bases from J, with 16 bases in between. CDR3 length: 15 residues. The CDR3 region is CASTSPESYTDTQYF. CDR3 sequence (DNA): TGTGCCAGCACCTCCCCGGAGAGTTACACAGATACGCAGTATTTT.

This rearrangement joins TRBV6-1 to TRBJ1-1; the match to TRBD1 covers 8 bases. Germline loops: CDR1 MNHNS, CDR2 SASEGT. The CDR3 extends over 15 amino acids. Germline trimming cut 6 bases from V and 3 bases from J; bases unmatched to any gene: 9. The CDR3 sequence: CASRTTGAGDTEAFF. The CDR3 region has the DNA TGTGCCAGCAGGACGACAGGGGCGGGTGACACTGAAGCTTTCTTT.

This clonotype was counted only a few times. J is TRBJ2-3 and V is TRBV20-1; 8 nucleotides line up with TRBD2. The junction had 9 bases not matched to a gene; V was cut back by 4 bases and J by 0 bases. The CDR3 contains 16 residues. Germline CDR1 is DFQATT and CDR2 is SNEGSKA (reference sequence). CDR3 in DNA: TGCAGTGCTAATAGCGGGGTGACTTCTAGCACAGATACGCAGTATTTT. It specifies CSANSGVTSSTDTQYF.

This clonotype was seen a few times. The rearrangement uses TRBV3-1 and TRBJ2-1; TRBD2 matches at 14 bases. Germline-derived CDR1 and CDR2 are LGHDT and YNNKEL (reference sequence). The trim removed 6 bases at V and 10 bases at J, leaving 11 bases unmatched. This CDR3 has 16 amino acids. The CDR3 nucleotides read TGTGCCAGCAGTACAGAACTGACTAGCGGGAGGGGGGAGCAGTTCTTC. This codes for CASSTELTSGRGEQFF.

This clonotype was counted at least ten times. This chain links TRBV6-1 with TRBJ1-2; D is perhaps TRBD1 (5 bases). CDR3 size: 13 residues. Germline V gene data show CDR1 as MNHNS and CDR2 as SASEGT. With 3 bases removed from V and 4 bases from J, the gap between germline ends came to 9 bases. The DNA for the CDR3 is TGTGCCAGCAGTGATTGGGGCGGCTATGGCTACACCTTC. It codes for CASSDWGGYGYTF.

This clonotype showed up many times. The rearrangement uses TRBV3-1 and TRBJ2-7; 10 bases fit TRBD2. The germline V gene has CDR1 LGHDT and CDR2 YNNKEL (reference sequence). CDR3 length equals 13 residues. J gave up 5 bases and V 4 bases, and 2 bases lay outside the gene matches. CDR3 bases: TGTGCCAGCAGCCTCGGGACTAGCGACGAGCAGTACTTC. It specifies CASSLGTSDEQYF.

The chain employs TRBV19 and TRBJ1-2; D perhaps matches TRBD1 (5 bases). The CDR3 has 11 residues. Per the germline V gene, CDR1 is LNHDA and CDR2 is SQIVND (reference sequence). V was clipped by 9 bases and J by 5 bases, with 10 bases between them. CDR3 in DNA: TGTGCCAGCGGGGGGAGTTATGGCTACACCTTC. It yields the protein CASGGSYGYTF.